This TCR beta chain is drawn from a study of T cells in Graves' hyperthyroidism and ophthalmopathy. Deletions cut 1 base from V and 7 bases from J, with 17 bases between. Germline loops: CDR1 PRHDT, CDR2 FYEKMQ (reference sequence). This CDR3 is built from 16 residues. In its sample, this clonotype was seen a few times. What was amplified from RNA transcripts were TCR beta CDR3 regions. The TCR CDR3 first-round RT-PCR relied on the HTBI primer set. TCRdb re-derived calls from the multiplex PCR reads in MiXCR, one entry per CDR3 protein. The sample shows approximately 370,000 distinct CDR3 sequences, about a sixth of them seen only once.

This TCR was recovered from a woman younger than 45 with Graves' hyperthyroidism that later progressed to Graves' ophthalmopathy. Sequenced: blood. The chain recombines TRBV13 with TRBJ2-1; maybe TRBD2 (6 bases). CDR3 amino acids: CASSLAVSGRLNEQFF. The CDR3 nucleotides are TGTGCCAGCAGCTTAGCTGTAAGCGGGCGCCTTAATGAGCAGTTCTTC.